This T cell receptor (beta chain) was profiled in a study of T cell responses to AZD1222 COVID-19 vaccine. The germline V gene encodes CDR1 MDHEN and CDR2 SYDVKM. The CDR3 is 14 amino acids. V lost 7 bases, J lost 0 bases, and 9 bases lay in between. Sequenced by immunoSEQ multiplex PCR; TCRdb stores in-frame clones only, minus some. Among 110,000 to 150,000 clones listed, 92% were seen once. The source material was peripheral blood, sampled on day 0 of AZD1222 vaccination. The chain uses TRBV28 and TRBJ2-2, with D perhaps TRBD1 (6 bases). The sequence was collected from an adult in good health. CDR3 sequence (DNA): TGTGCCAGCATGAGGGGGACGAACACCGGGGAGCTGTTTTTT. As protein: CASMRGTNTGELFF.